Listed below are T cell receptor beta chains from one sample, sequenced in a study of beta chain features in type 1 diabetes. Produced via immunoSEQ multiplex PCR; TCRdb's table is partial and in-frame only. The table lists some 180,000 clones, approximately 13% of them singletons, with approximately 0.64% in the top ten. The sequenced material came from central memory CD4+ T cells from blood. The receptors here all came from a woman between 18 and 29 years old in good health. The CDR3 runs from the conserved cysteine through the conserved F or W. Fields, in order: J gene, V gene, CDR3 protein.

j_gene: TRBJ1-2
v_gene: TRBV28
CDR3aa: CASSLLKGQRMAF

j_gene: TRBJ1-5
v_gene: TRBV6-5
CDR3aa: CATRRGEAFQPQHF

j_gene: TRBJ2-7
v_gene: TRBV5-1
CDR3aa: CASSPGTSGRASGEQYF

j_gene: TRBJ1-3
v_gene: TRBV5-6
CDR3aa: CASSLSGISSGNTIYF

j_gene: TRBJ2-1
v_gene: TRBV28
CDR3aa: CASSSPGTSGNNEQFF

j_gene: TRBJ2-1
v_gene: TRBV19
CDR3aa: CASSLGQGRDEQFF

j_gene: TRBJ2-5
v_gene: TRBV6-5
CDR3aa: CASSPQDRAQETQYF

j_gene: TRBJ2-5
v_gene: TRBV2
CDR3aa: CASSEARTGGETQYF

j_gene: TRBJ2-1
v_gene: TRBV28
CDR3aa: CASSLFAGGSNEQFF

j_gene: TRBJ2-2
v_gene: TRBV9
CDR3aa: CASSTKGQGGTGELFF

j_gene: TRBJ2-1
v_gene: TRBV6-1
CDR3aa: CASSETLGLAGNNEQFF

j_gene: TRBJ2-7
v_gene: TRBV4-1
CDR3aa: CASSQDALAGGLPRVSYEQYF

j_gene: TRBJ2-5
v_gene: TRBV27
CDR3aa: CASRRTGQETQYF

j_gene: TRBJ2-3
v_gene: TRBV30
CDR3aa: CAWSVWAGGGTDTQYF

j_gene: TRBJ2-3
v_gene: TRBV14
CDR3aa: CASSRGWRDADTQYF

j_gene: TRBJ2-1
v_gene: TRBV7-2
CDR3aa: CASSSLSGALYNEQFF

j_gene: TRBJ2-1
v_gene: TRBV30
CDR3aa: CACHRGLAGDGPYNEQFF

j_gene: TRBJ2-1
v_gene: TRBV29-1
CDR3aa: CSGDRGNEQFF

j_gene: TRBJ1-1
v_gene: TRBV15
CDR3aa: CATSRVEGGTEAFF

j_gene: TRBJ1-5
v_gene: TRBV30
CDR3aa: CAWSAPRTGSNQPQHF

j_gene: TRBJ2-1
v_gene: TRBV7-3
CDR3aa: CASSLGRETSHEQFF

j_gene: TRBJ2-7
v_gene: TRBV29-1
CDR3aa: CSVPKPGGNSYEQYF